This is a list of T cell receptor beta chains from one sample in a study of CD8+CD57+ T cells in acquired aplastic anemia. In TCRdb, the reads were re-called with MiXCR into one record per CDR3 protein. This table holds 400,000 to 600,000 distinct CDR3 sequences, approximately 32% found once. The material sequenced was sorted CD4+, CD8+, or CD8+CD57+ T cells (not recorded which) from PBMCs. The receptors come from a human donor with aplastic anemia. Both conserved end residues are part of each CDR3. A D gene is named only where the DNA matches it firmly. Clone size is given for some rows only: seen once, a few or many times, or a class if the clone is expanded.

D	size	V	length	J	DNA	CDR3
-	many	TRBV11-2	16	TRBJ2-7	TGTGCCAGCAGCCGCGGCAACCAGGGCCGATTCTACGAGCAGTACTTC	CASSRGNQGRFYEQYF
-	few	TRBV7-9	14	TRBJ2-1	TGTGCCAGCAGCTTAGTAAGCCAGTCGAATGAGCAGTTCTTC	CASSLVSQSNEQFF
-	many	TRBV2	14	TRBJ1-5	TGTGCCAGCAAACAAACAGCCAATAGCCAGCCCCAGCATTTT	CASKQTANSQPQHF
-	-	TRBV9	15	TRBJ2-1	TGTGCCAGCAGCCCGGGGAGGGGGCACGTCGATGAGCAGTTCTTC	CASSPGRGHVDEQFF
-	-	TRBV7-2	15	TRBJ1-1	TGTGCCAGCAGCTTACCGGGAGGCCCGAACACTGAAGCTTTCTTT	CASSLPGGPNTEAFF
-	-	TRBV11-2	16	TRBJ2-3	TGTGCCAGCAGCCGTCGGGGCAGAGCTAACACAGATACGCAGTATTTT	CASSRRGRANTDTQYF
-	many	TRBV7-4	16	TRBJ1-5	TGTGCCAGCAGCTTAAGCTGGGGCCGTAGCAATCAGCCCCAGCATTTT	CASSLSWGRSNQPQHF
-	-	TRBV6-1	13	TRBJ1-1	TGTGCCAGCAGACGAAGCGGGAACGCTGAAGCTTTCTTT	CASRRSGNAEAFF
-	-	TRBV12-3/TRBV12-4	15	TRBJ2-7	TGTGCCAGCAGTAAGAGATCAGGGACAAGCTACGAGCAGTACTTC	CASSKRSGTSYEQYF
TRBD2	few	TRBV20-1	20	TRBJ2-7	TGCAGTGCTAGAGATCAGGCTAGCGGGAGGGCCGTACCCGTGGTGTACGAGCAGTACTTC	CSARDQASGRAVPVVYEQYF
-	-	TRBV25-1	14	TRBJ1-2	TGTGCCTGGAGTACGGTGGCGGTTAGCTATGGCTACACCTTC	CAWSTVAVSYGYTF
-	-	TRBV10-3	15	TRBJ1-6	TGTGCCATCAGTGAGGGACAGTCTAGCAATCAGCCCCTCCACTTC	CAISEGQSSNQPLHF
-	-	TRBV19	15	TRBJ1-1	TGTGCCACTGAAGTCGGGGGGCCGGGGAGGACTGAAGCTTTCTTT	CATEVGGPGRTEAFF
-	-	TRBV19	15	TRBJ1-2	TGTGCCAGTAGTACCTCAGGGGTTAACAACTATGGCTACACCTTC	CASSTSGVNNYGYTF
-	many	TRBV12-3/TRBV12-4	13	TRBJ2-7	TGTGCCAGCAGTTTGCGACAGCTCTACGAGCAGTACTTC	CASSLRQLYEQYF
-	many	TRBV11-1	16	TRBJ1-2	TGTGCCAGCAGCTCGACACAGGGCACCAAAGTCTATGGCTACACCTTC	CASSSTQGTKVYGYTF
-	-	TRBV6-1	13	TRBJ1-4	TGTGCCAGCATGGGGGGCGGTAGCGAAAAACTGTTTTTT	CASMGGGSEKLFF
-	many	TRBV20-1	14	TRBJ2-5	TGCAGTGCGGTGATTGGGGGAAGGACGGAGACCCAGTACTTC	CSAVIGGRTETQYF
-	many	TRBV7-2	13	TRBJ2-7	TGTGCCAGCAGCAAAGGGTTAGGTCGCGAGCAGTACTTC	CASSKGLGREQYF
-	many	TRBV6-1	12	TRBJ1-2	TGTGCCAGCAGCAAACGGAGCTATGGCTACACCTTC	CASSKRSYGYTF
-	many	TRBV20-1	12	TRBJ1-1	TGCAGTCCCAGGGGAGCGAACACTGAAGCTTTCTTT	CSPRGANTEAFF
-	many	TRBV10-2	16	TRBJ1-5	TGCGCCAGCAGTGGGGTTGACAGGAATAGCAATCAGCCCCAGCATTTT	CASSGVDRNSNQPQHF
TRBD1	-	TRBV14	15	TRBJ2-1	TGTGCCAGCAGCCCAAGGACAGGGGACTACAATGAGCAGTTCTTC	CASSPRTGDYNEQFF
-	-	TRBV11-3	15	TRBJ2-2	TGTGCCAGCAGCTTTGATTCAGGGAACACCGGGGAGCTGTTTTTT	CASSFDSGNTGELFF
-	-	TRBV19	13	TRBJ2-2	TGTGCCAGTAGTTCCCAGAACACCGGGGAGCTGTTTTTT	CASSSQNTGELFF
-	many	TRBV5-5	13	TRBJ1-2	TGTGCCAGCAGCTTGTTCCGGTTCCGTGGCTACACCTTC	CASSLFRFRGYTF
TRBD1	-	TRBV25-1	17	TRBJ1-1	TGTGCCAGCAGTGCTAGAGATACAGGGACAGGGAACACTGAAGCTTTCTTT	CASSARDTGTGNTEAFF
TRBD1	once	TRBV10-3	15	TRBJ1-2	TGTGCCATCAGTGCGGGACAGGGGGCTCTCTATGGCTACACCTTC	CAISAGQGALYGYTF
TRBD1	-	TRBV13	15	TRBJ2-2	TGTGCCAGCATCCAAAGGGGGCGTTACACCGGGGAGCTGTTTTTT	CASIQRGRYTGELFF
TRBD1	-	TRBV20-1	13	TRBJ1-2	TGCAGCGCTGAAAAGGACAGGGGGGGAGGCTACACCTTC	CSAEKDRGGGYTF
-	-	TRBV19	14	TRBJ2-7	TGTGCCAGTAGTATAGGAGGGGGGACTGGCGAGCAGTACTTC	CASSIGGGTGEQYF
-	many	TRBV12-3/TRBV12-4	15	TRBJ1-6	TGTGCCAGCAGGGGGGGGCGGACCTCAGATTCACCCCTCCACTTT	CASRGGRTSDSPLHF
-	-	TRBV10-3	15	TRBJ2-7	TGTGCCAGCAGACCTCCGGGACACCTCTCCTACGAGCAGTACTTC	CASRPPGHLSYEQYF
-	-	TRBV20-1	14	TRBJ2-7	TGCAGTGCTACCCGTTACTACCGACTCTACGAGCAGTACTTC	CSATRYYRLYEQYF
-	-	TRBV5-1	17	TRBJ2-7	TGCGCCAGCAGCCAAACAAGACCGACAGAGAACCCCTACGAGCAGTACTTC	CASSQTRPTENPYEQYF
TRBD2	-	TRBV9	15	TRBJ2-1	TGTGCCAGCAGCGTCCTAGCGGGGGGGAACAATGAGCAGCTCTTC	CASSVLAGGNNEQLF
-	many	TRBV20-1	13	TRBJ2-7	TGCAGTGCTAGAGACCTATACAGGGACGAGCAGTACTTC	CSARDLYRDEQYF
-	-	TRBV7-2	12	TRBJ1-1	TGTGCCAGCAGCTTATCTTGGGGTGAAGCTTTCTTT	CASSLSWGEAFF
TRBD2	-	TRBV28	20	TRBJ2-2	TGTGCCAGCAGTTTCCCCAATTTCAGACTAGCGGGAGATGCAACCGGGGAGCTGTTTTTT	CASSFPNFRLAGDATGELFF
-	-	TRBV3-1	14	TRBJ1-1	TGTGCCAGCAGCCGTCGGGGAGGACACACTGAAGCTTTCTTT	CASSRRGGHTEAFF
-	many	TRBV7-3	13	TRBJ2-7	TGTGCCAGCAGCCAAGGCCTCGGACAGGAGCAGTACTTC	CASSQGLGQEQYF
-	-	TRBV7-3	15	TRBJ2-7	TGTGCCAGCAGCACCGAGGGAGGCATTGGCTACGAGCAGTACTTC	CASSTEGGIGYEQYF
-	few	TRBV7-8	17	TRBJ1-1	TGTGCCAGCAGCTTCACCCGGGGGTTAACAGTGAACACTGAAGCTTTCTTT	CASSFTRGLTVNTEAFF
-	-	TRBV20-1	16	TRBJ1-1	TGCAGTGCTAGAGAGGGAGGACCAGGGGTAGGCACTGAAGCTTTCTTT	CSAREGGPGVGTEAFF
TRBD1	-	TRBV5-1	15	TRBJ1-2	TGCGCCACCCGGGACAGGCCCTCTGGGTACTATGGCTACACCTTC	CATRDRPSGYYGYTF
-	-	TRBV6-1	15	TRBJ2-5	TGTGCCAGCAGTGGGCTGGGTGGAGGACAAGAGACCCAGTACTTC	CASSGLGGGQETQYF
TRBD1	-	TRBV10-3	13	TRBJ1-2	TGTGCCAGCAGCAGGACAGGCCCTGGTGGCTACACCTTC	CASSRTGPGGYTF
-	many	TRBV19	13	TRBJ2-7	TGTGCCAGTAGTATAGATGGGCAGGACGAGCAGTACTTC	CASSIDGQDEQYF
TRBD1	-	TRBV20-1	15	TRBJ1-5	TGCAGTGCTAGGCAACCCGGGACAGGGGTTCAGCCCCAGCATTTT	CSARQPGTGVQPQHF
-	-	TRBV11-2	18	TRBJ2-7	TGTGCCAGCAGCTTATTCTTCATCGGGCCTCAGGCTGCCTACGAGCAGTACTTC	CASSLFFIGPQAAYEQYF
TRBD1	-	TRBV5-6	16	TRBJ1-3	TGTGCCAGCAGCCTGGACAGGGGGCTTTCTGGAAACACCATATATTTT	CASSLDRGLSGNTIYF
-	-	TRBV5-4	14	TRBJ2-1	TGTGCCAGCAGCTTGTCACTACCCGGGGATGAGCAGTTCTTC	CASSLSLPGDEQFF
-	few	TRBV19	16	TRBJ2-7	TGTGCCAGCAAACTCAACGGGGGGCCGAGCTCCTACGAGCAGTACTTC	CASKLNGGPSSYEQYF
-	many	TRBV19	14	TRBJ1-6	TGTGCCAGTAGTATAGTACAGGGACGTTCACCCCTCCACTTT	CASSIVQGRSPLHF
-	few	TRBV7-6	16	TRBJ1-1	TGTGCCAGCAGCTTAGTCCCCCAGGGGTCGAACACTGAAGCTTTCTTT	CASSLVPQGSNTEAFF
-	few	TRBV6-4	11	TRBJ1-2	TGTGCCAGCAGTGACGGGTATGGCCACACCTTC	CASSDGYGHTF
-	-	TRBV29-1	11	TRBJ1-1	TGCAGCGTTGTTTTGGGGGCTGAAGCTTTCTTT	CSVVLGAEAFF
TRBD1	many	TRBV11-2	17	TRBJ1-2	TGTGCCAGCAGCACTCGGACAGGGGATTGGAATAGCTATGGCTACACCTTC	CASSTRTGDWNSYGYTF
-	many	TRBV15	15	TRBJ1-1	TGTGCCACCAGCGTCGGGGGGGGGTCTGGCACTGAAGCTTTCTTT	CATSVGGGSGTEAFF